This passage covers 7 T cell receptor beta chains from one sample sequenced in a study of cytomegalovirus exposure and HLA in healthy donors listed by TCRdb under 2017. Library preparation used the immunoSEQ multiplex PCR assay. The multiplex PCR relied on a mix of 60 forward primers for TCR Vbeta segments and 13 reverse primers for TCR Jbeta segments. The clones in this table, taken by TCRdb from immuneACCESS, are in-frame only. Not every clone is retained; where verified, under half of the shortfall comes from an unresolved V gene, and the cause of the rest is unknown. The sample has some 130,000 clones on record, 76% of them singletons. The ten largest make up 2.5% to 4% of the sample. Sequenced sample: PBMCs. These receptors were taken from a man in his forties or fifties in good health and CMV-seronegative.

This rearrangement joins TRBV28 to TRBJ2-5; 7 positions match TRBD2. The last part of the DNA fits TRBJ2-7 better; the J call may be wrong. From germline, CDR1 is MDHEN and CDR2 SYDVKM. There are 15 residues in the CDR3. The CDR3 region is CASSLVVEGRDEQYF. CDR3 DNA sequence: TGTGCCAGCAGTTTAGTTGTGGAGGGGAGGGACGAGCAGTACTTC.

For this clone: Given the absence of the conserved phenylalanine or tryptophan at the CDR3 end, a read error is likely. The limits of the CDR3 on the DNA are not certain, so only TCRdb's listed CDR3 is given. The V gene is TRBV2, the J gene TRBJ1-1. The CDR3 extends over 14 residues, inclusive of both ends. Germline V lookup: CDR1 SNHLY, CDR2 FYNNEI. The CDR3 protein is CASSPSPAGVTITI.

This clone was recorded only once. The chain carries TRBV4-3 and TRBJ2-7, with TRBD2 matching 11 bases. After removal of 4 bases from V and 6 bases from J, the junction contained 8 bases not matched to a gene. This CDR3 comprises 15 residues. Germline values: CDR1 LGHNA, CDR2 YSLEER. CDR3 residues: CASSPTSGSPLEQYF. CDR3 in DNA: TGCGCCAGCAGCCCTACTAGCGGGAGTCCTCTCGAGCAGTACTTC.

The chain links TRBV10-3 to TRBJ2-3; D gene uncertain. Trimming shortened V by 4 bases and J by 0 bases, and 17 bases separated the two germline ends. Germline-derived CDR1 and CDR2 are ENHRY and SYGVKD. The CDR3 spans 17 residues. The CDR3 protein is CAISALLGSRSTDTQYF. The CDR3 DNA sequence: TGTGCCATCAGTGCCCTTCTGGGTAGCCGCAGCACAGATACGCAGTATTTT.

The chain has TRBV19 and TRBJ1-5; no firm D call. Trimming stripped 3 bases from V and 9 bases from J, with 9 bases between. The CDR3 has 12 residues. Germline assignment: CDR1 LNHDA and CDR2 SQIVND (reference sequence). The CDR3 DNA is TGTGCCAGTAGTATTGGAGGCGGGCCCCAGCATTTT. It codes for CASSIGGGPQHF. The full variable domain, completed using reference TRBV19 and TRBJ1-5, is DGGITQSPKYLFRKEGQNVTLSCEQNLNHDAMYWYRQDPGQGLRLIYYSQIVNDFQKGDIAEGYSVSREKKESFPLTVTSAQKNPTAFYLCASSIGGGPQHFGDGTRLSIL.

The chain combines TRBV7-3 with TRBJ2-2; 8 positions agree with TRBD2. Trimming cost V 4 bases and J 1 base; bases outside gene matches: 5. CDR3 length equals 16 residues. CDR1 is SGHTA and CDR2 is FQGTGA in the germline V gene. This chain's CDR3 is CASSSSGGLNTGELFF. The CDR3 DNA follows: TGTGCCAGCAGCTCAAGCGGGGGCCTGAACACCGGGGAGCTGTTTTTT. Using reference TRBV7-3 and TRBJ2-2 for the parts outside the CDR3, the full variable domain is GAGVSQTPSNKVTEKGKYVELRCDPISGHTALYWYRQSLGQGPEFLIYFQGTGAADDSGLPNDRFFAVRPEGSVSTLKIQRTERGDSAVYLCASSSSGGLNTGELFFGEGSRLTVL.

The rearrangement uses TRBV19 and TRBJ2-4; no firm D call. Germline CDR1 is LNHDA and CDR2 is SQIVND (reference sequence). V lost 5 bases and J 8 bases, leaving 13 bases between the germline ends. The length of the CDR3 is 13 residues. The CDR3 coding sequence is TGTGCCAGTAGTCTAGGGTTCCAGGACATTCAGTACTTC. Its protein product is CASSLGFQDIQYF.